The 29 T cell receptor beta chains below come from one sample, sequenced in a study of blood T cell repertoires in COVID-19. Libraries were prepared by immunoSEQ multiplex PCR; TCRdb keeps only in-frame clonotypes and omits some of them. The table has 310,000 or so clones, 87% seen once. Sequencing input: peripheral blood. The receptors stem from a man aged 45-65 years with active or convalescent COVID-19.

The chain joins TRBV6-5 to TRBJ1-1, with no clear D. The length of the CDR3 is 13 residues. The V gene lost 5 bases and the J gene lost 3 bases, with 10 bases spanning the gap. The germline V gene encodes CDR1 MNHEY and CDR2 SVGAGI. CDR3 sequence reads: CASSRERDTEAFF. DNA of the CDR3: TGTGCCAGCAGTCGGGAAAGGGACACTGAAGCTTTCTTT.

This clone was seen once. The chain couples TRBV2 to TRBJ2-7, with 8 bases lining up with TRBD1. Germline lookup yields CDR1 SNHLY and CDR2 FYNNEI. V lost 6 bases to trimming and J lost 5 bases; unmatched junction nucleotides: 9. The CDR3 is 14 residues long. The CDR3 sequence: CASSTTGQAHEQYF. CDR3 sequence (DNA): TGTGCCAGCAGCACAACGGGACAGGCCCACGAGCAGTACTTC.

V usage is TRBV3-1 (or the pseudogene TRBV3-2) and J usage is TRBJ2-7, with D possibly TRBD2 on 5 matching bases. Germline CDR1 and CDR2: LGHDT and YNNKEL (reference sequence). CDR3 length: 13 residues. V lost 3 bases to trimming and J lost 1 base, with 7 bases between them. The CDR3 DNA follows: TGTGCCAGCAGCCATAGCGCGTCCTACGAGCAGTACTTC. It codes for CASSHSASYEQYF.

The V and J genes are TRBV9 and TRBJ2-3, with D perhaps matching TRBD2 (5 bases). V gave up 3 bases and J gave up 6 bases, with 14 bases separating them. Germline CDR1 is SGDLS and CDR2 is YYNGEE. The CDR3 sequence is 14 residues long. Here the CDR3 DNA reads TGTGCCAGCAGCGCTAGGTCGAGGGAGGATACGCAGTATTTT. Amino acids: CASSARSREDTQYF.

The chain links TRBV7-2 to TRBJ2-3; 8 bases agree with TRBD2. Germline CDR1 and CDR2: SGHTA and FQGNSA. The CDR3 is made up of 15 amino acids. V was clipped by 8 bases and J by 0 bases; unmatched bases: 7. As DNA, the CDR3 is TGTGCCAGCCATCGCGGGGGGACTAGCACAGATACGCAGTATTTT. Protein product: CASHRGGTSTDTQYF.

This clone is a singleton in its sample. This chain joins TRBV6-6 and TRBJ1-3; a possible D gene is TRBD1 (5 bases). The CDR3 contains 14 residues. Germline assignment: CDR1 MNHNY and CDR2 SVGAGI (reference sequence). Trimming removed 4 bases at V and 4 bases at J, with 11 bases between. The CDR3 DNA follows: TGTGCCAGCAGTTCCCTCGGGGGGGGAAACACCATATATTTT. Protein sequence: CASSSLGGGNTIYF.

The chain joins TRBV19 to TRBJ1-5; TRBD1 agrees at 7 bases. There are 14 residues in the CDR3. In germline, CDR1 is LNHDA, CDR2 SQIVND (reference sequence). The V gene end was trimmed by 7 bases and the J gene end by 3 bases; junction bases not matched to a gene: 6. CDR3 nucleotides: TGTGCCAGTAACGAGGGGGCTTCCAATCAGCCCCAGCATTTT. This gives the protein CASNEGASNQPQHF. The full variable domain, in which reference TRBV19 and TRBJ1-5 provide the parts outside the CDR3, is DGGITQSPKYLFRKEGQNVTLSCEQNLNHDAMYWYRQDPGQGLRLIYYSQIVNDFQKGDIAEGYSVSREKKESFPLTVTSAQKNPTAFYLCASNEGASNQPQHFGDGTRLSIL.

This chain links TRBV2 with TRBJ2-1; 9 nucleotides match TRBD1. After removal of 6 bases from V and 2 bases from J, the junction contained 2 bases not matched to a gene. Germline values: CDR1 SNHLY, CDR2 FYNNEI. The CDR3 runs to 14 residues. The CDR3 DNA sequence: TGTGCCAGCAGCCGACAGGGGGCCTACAATGAGCAGTTCTTC. Amino acid sequence: CASSRQGAYNEQFF.

The CDR3: CASSAQDRVGTDTQYF. CDR3 in DNA: TGTGCCAGCAGCGCACAGGACAGGGTAGGAACAGATACGCAGTATTTT. This rearrangement joins TRBV9 to TRBJ2-3; TRBD1 aligns across 8 bases. This CDR3 has 16 amino acids. V lost 3 bases and J lost 3; bases outside the gene matches: 9. Germline V gene sequence: CDR1 SGDLS, CDR2 YYNGEE.

The CDR3 here is CASSDGESISYNEQFF. The DNA for the CDR3 is TGTGCCAGCAGTGATGGAGAGAGTATCTCCTACAATGAGCAGTTCTTC. The V gene is TRBV25-1, the J gene TRBJ2-1; D remains ambiguous. CDR1 and CDR2 from the germline V gene are MGHDK and SYGVNS. CDR3 length equals 16 residues. Trimming pared 3 bases from V and 0 bases from J, leaving 12 bases between. Filled out from reference TRBV25-1 and TRBJ2-1, the complete variable domain reads EADIYQTPRYLVIGTGKKITLECSQTMGHDKMYWYQQDPGMELHLIHYSYGVNSTEKGDLSSESTVSRIRTEHFPLTLESARPSHTSQYLCASSDGESISYNEQFFGPGTRLTVL.

This chain joins TRBV12-5 and TRBJ2-5; D possibly corresponds to TRBD1 (7 bases). CDR1 and CDR2 from the germline V gene are LGHNT and FRNRAP. V was clipped by 11 bases and J by 7 bases, with 20 bases between them. The CDR3 spans 13 residues. CDR3 amino acids: CASGAGGTGTQYF. As DNA, the CDR3 is TGTGCTTCGGGGGCAGGGGGAACCGGGACCCAGTACTTC.

This chain joins TRBV7-9 and TRBJ1-5; 8 bases align to TRBD1. Losses at the gene ends were 0 bases for V and 7 bases for J; bases not matched to a gene: 8. This CDR3 region has 16 residues. Germline CDR1 and CDR2: SEHNR and FQNEAQ (reference sequence). The CDR3 coding sequence is TGTGCCAGCAGCTTAGCGACAGGGGAAAGAGGCCAGCCCCAGCATTTT. It is translated as CASSLATGERGQPQHF.

The chain has TRBV28 and TRBJ1-1; 8 bases fit TRBD1. V dropped 6 bases and J dropped 4; count of bases not matched to a gene: 4. This CDR3 is built from 13 residues. Germline assignment: CDR1 MDHEN and CDR2 SYDVKM. CDR3 coding DNA: TGTGCCAGCAGAGGCGGACAGGGCACTGAAGCTTTCTTT. Its protein is CASRGGQGTEAFF.

V usage is TRBV11-2 and J usage is TRBJ2-7; D may be TRBD1 (5 bases). V was cut by 4 bases and J by 0 bases, with 13 bases left in between. Looked up from germline, CDR1 is SGHAT and CDR2 is FQNNGV. CDR3 length equals 15 residues. The CDR3, as DNA: TGTGCCAGCAGCTCACAGGCCACCAGCTCCTACGAGCAGTACTTC. Its translation: CASSSQATSSYEQYF.

This chain links TRBV7-9 with TRBJ1-2; 8 positions agree with TRBD1. There are 16 residues in the CDR3. The germline gives CDR1 SEHNR, CDR2 FQNEAQ (reference sequence). The trim removed 5 bases at V and 5 bases at J, leaving 13 bases unmatched. This CDR3 reads CASSPGTGLEWYGYTF. CDR3 coding DNA: TGTGCCAGCAGCCCGGGGACAGGACTGGAGTGGTATGGCTACACCTTC.

This clone was seen only once. The chain carries TRBV2 and TRBJ2-1; 10 nucleotides match TRBD2. V was pared by 4 bases and J by 4 bases, with 4 bases of the junction left unmatched. The CDR3 runs to 15 residues. The V gene's germline CDR1 is SNHLY and CDR2 FYNNEI. Here the CDR3 reads CASSVGLAVYNEQFF. The CDR3 DNA sequence: TGTGCCAGCAGTGTCGGACTAGCGGTTTACAATGAGCAGTTCTTC.

CDR3 in DNA: TGTGCCAGCTCACTTTCGACAGGGGGCGGTCAGCCCCAGCATTTT. Protein: CASSLSTGGGQPQHF. The chain has TRBV18 and TRBJ1-5; 10 bases align to TRBD1. In germline, CDR1 is KGHSH, CDR2 LQKENI. V was pared by 4 bases and J by 6 bases, with 6 bases of the junction left unmatched. The CDR3 covers 15 residues.

This clone was detected once. This rearrangement joins TRBV7-2 to TRBJ2-7; TRBD2 agrees at 11 bases. Germline V gives CDR1 SGHTA, CDR2 FQGNSA. The CDR3 has 14 amino acids. With V trimmed by 5 bases and J by 3 bases, 3 bases remained unmatched. The CDR3 DNA reads as TGTGCCAGCAGCCAGGGACTAGCGGACTACGAGCAGTACTTC. This sequence encodes CASSQGLADYEQYF.

The chain is built from TRBV9 and TRBJ1-3; no definite D call. Trimming removed 0 bases from V and 1 base from J, with 5 bases in between. Per the germline V gene, CDR1 is SGDLS and CDR2 is YYNGEE. The CDR3 has 14 residues. This chain's CDR3 is CASSVDGSGNTIYF. CDR3 bases: TGTGCCAGCAGCGTAGACGGTTCTGGAAACACCATATATTTT.

This clone was picked up one time. This chain connects TRBV7-6 to TRBJ2-3; maybe TRBD2 (5 bases). The V and J ends lost 3 bases and 0 bases respectively, with 10 bases between them. Germline V gene sequence: CDR1 SGHVS, CDR2 FNYEAQ. The CDR3 runs 15 residues. The CDR3 DNA reads as TGTGCCAGCAGCTTTAGCGCGGTTAGCACAGATACGCAGTATTTT. Translating gives CASSFSAVSTDTQYF.

The chain carries TRBV28 and TRBJ1-2; TRBD1 agrees at 7 bases. The CDR3 extends over 15 amino acids. CDR1 is MDHEN, CDR2 SYDVKM, per germline. J was trimmed by 7 bases and V by 10 bases; bases with no gene match: 18. The CDR3 loop is CAIPRENRGEGGYTF. The CDR3 DNA follows: TGTGCCATCCCAAGGGAAAACAGGGGCGAGGGTGGCTACACCTTC.

This clone was seen a single time. The chain uses TRBV7-3 and TRBJ1-1, with D perhaps TRBD1 (6 bases). The CDR3 is made up of 14 amino acids. Trimming removed 5 bases at V and 8 bases at J, with 18 bases between. Germline assignment: CDR1 SGHTA and CDR2 FQGTGA. This CDR3 reads CASSGPGQISEAFF. CDR3 coding DNA: TGTGCCAGCAGCGGACCGGGACAAATTTCCGAAGCTTTCTTT.

This clone turned up a few times. The J gene is TRBJ2-7, the V gene TRBV4-3, with 7 bases lining up with TRBD2. The CDR3 contains 15 residues. Germline V CDR1 and CDR2: LGHNA, YSLEER. J gave up 3 bases and V 1 base, and 6 bases lay outside the gene matches. The CDR3 bases are TGCGCCAGCAGCCAAGGGCACCTAGCGGACTACGAGCAGTACTTC. Translated: CASSQGHLADYEQYF.

The chain carries TRBV11-2 and TRBJ2-7; 16 nucleotides match TRBD2. The CDR3 totals 17 residues. V lost 3 bases to trimming and J lost 6 bases; unmatched junction nucleotides: 8. Germline V CDR1 and CDR2: SGHAT, FQNNGV. The CDR3 region has the DNA TGTGCCAGCAGCTTCCCCGGGACTAGCGGGAGGGCCGTCGAGCAGTACTTC. It codes for CASSFPGTSGRAVEQYF.

The chain uses TRBV10-1 and TRBJ1-5, with 9 positions matching TRBD1. Losses at the gene ends were 6 bases for V and 8 bases for J; bases not matched to a gene: 8. The germline V gene encodes CDR1 WNHNN and CDR2 SYGVQD (reference sequence). The CDR3 length is 14 residues. In DNA form, the CDR3 reads TGCGCCAGCAGGAAGACAGGGGGAAGCGAGCCCCAGCATTTT. Amino acid sequence: CASRKTGGSEPQHF.

This clone was picked up one time. The chain is built from TRBV5-6 and TRBJ1-6, with 8 bases identical to TRBD1. Germline trimming cut 3 bases from V and 0 bases from J; bases unmatched to any gene: 2. The CDR3 loop spans 16 amino acids. Germline-derived CDR1 and CDR2 are SGHDT and YYEEEE. The CDR3 region is CASSYTGGSYNSPLHF. The CDR3 nucleotides are TGTGCCAGCAGCTACACAGGGGGCTCCTATAATTCACCCCTCCACTTT.

V and J are TRBV4-1 and TRBJ2-3; a weak D match, TRBD2 (7 bases). There are 16 residues in the CDR3. V gave up 0 bases and J gave up 2 bases, with 12 bases separating them. Germline V gives CDR1 MGHRA, CDR2 YSYEKL. The CDR3 loop is CASSQDRGALTDTQYF. The CDR3 DNA sequence: TGCGCCAGCAGCCAAGACCGGGGGGCCCTCACAGATACGCAGTATTTT.

The chain carries TRBV6-2 or TRBV6-3 and TRBJ1-1, with 9 positions matching TRBD1. This CDR3 has 14 amino acids. CDR1 MNHEY and CDR2 SVGEGT come from the germline V gene. After removal of 5 bases from V and 8 bases from J, the junction contained 9 bases not matched to a gene. The CDR3 reads CASSIRDRVLEAFF. In DNA form, the CDR3 reads TGTGCCAGCAGTATCCGGGACAGGGTATTAGAAGCTTTCTTT.

The chain is built from TRBV19 and TRBJ1-5; 9 bases fit TRBD1. Germline trimming cut 6 bases from V and 0 bases from J; bases unmatched to any gene: 6. The CDR3 is 16 amino acids. The germline V gene has CDR1 LNHDA and CDR2 SQIVND (reference sequence). CDR3 nucleotides: TGTGCCAGTAGAAGGACAGGGGACTATAGCAATCAGCCCCAGCATTTT. It yields the protein CASRRTGDYSNQPQHF.